What follows are 18 T cell receptor beta chains derived from one specimen sequenced in a study of blood T cell repertoires in COVID-19. The repertoire was sequenced with immunoSEQ multiplex PCR; TCRdb's copy has only in-frame clones and lacks some. Of 200,000 to 250,000 clones detected, 70% to 90% appear once; the ten largest clones hold over 3%. Specimen: PBMCs or T cells enriched from blood (not recorded which). The receptors were sampled from a woman in her thirties or forties with acute COVID-19.

The rearrangement joins TRBV4-1 to TRBJ2-1, with 7 bases that match TRBD1. Per the germline V gene, CDR1 is MGHRA and CDR2 is YSYEKL. Unmatched junction bases numbered 9, after V lost 1 base and J lost 6 bases. The CDR3 is 16 residues long. CDR3 coding DNA: TGCGCCAGCAGCCAAGGGGGACAGCCTTTCCTCAATGAGCAGTTCTTC. As protein: CASSQGGQPFLNEQFF.

The chain is built from TRBV7-8 and TRBJ2-3; 9 bases fit TRBD2. The germline CDR1 and CDR2 sequences are SGHVS and FQNEAQ. The CDR3 spans 15 residues. Germline trimming cut 4 bases from V and 6 bases from J; bases unmatched to any gene: 8. CDR3 bases: TGTGCCAGCAGCTCCACCGGGACTAGCATGGATACGCAGTATTTT. Translated: CASSSTGTSMDTQYF.

The chain employs TRBV29-1 and TRBJ2-7; 11 bases are a match to TRBD1. The V segment lost 5 bases and the J segment 5 bases; nucleotides outside the gene matches: 2. The CDR3 sequence is 12 residues long. The germline CDR1 and CDR2 sequences are SQVTM and ANQGSEA. The CDR3 spells CSVKGQGDEQYF. Here the CDR3 DNA reads TGCAGCGTTAAGGGACAGGGGGACGAGCAGTACTTC.

The chain combines TRBV25-1 with TRBJ2-1; a possible D gene is TRBD1 (6 bases). This CDR3 spans 13 amino acids. Germline-derived CDR1 and CDR2 are MGHDK and SYGVNS. V gave up 6 bases and J gave up 6 bases, with 12 bases separating them. The CDR3 is CASSPGQSNEQFF. The DNA of the CDR3 is TGTGCCAGCAGCCCAGGACAGTCCAATGAGCAGTTCTTC.

This clone has a handful of counts. The chain is built from TRBV6-5 and TRBJ1-1; possibly TRBD1 for D (6 bases). This CDR3 region has 13 residues. CDR1 is MNHEY and CDR2 is SVGAGI in the germline V gene. Trimming pared 6 bases from V and 4 bases from J, leaving 12 bases between. The CDR3 reads CASSVDRTTEAFF. The CDR3 DNA is TGTGCCAGCAGCGTTGACAGGACCACTGAAGCTTTCTTT.

The V gene is TRBV24-1, the J gene TRBJ2-2, with 9 nucleotides matching TRBD1. CDR1 and CDR2 (germline): KGHDR, SFDVKD. The CDR3 sequence is 16 residues long. The ends lost 3 bases at V and 5 bases at J; junction bases unmatched: 6. CDR3 sequence: CATSDPGQGSTGELFF. CDR3 DNA: TGTGCCACCAGTGATCCGGGACAGGGTAGTACCGGGGAGCTGTTTTTT.

The rearrangement links TRBV2 to TRBJ1-1; 8 bases agree with TRBD1. The CDR3 has 14 residues. Per the germline V gene, CDR1 is SNHLY and CDR2 is FYNNEI. V lost 5 bases to trimming and J lost 5 bases; unmatched junction nucleotides: 7. CDR3 nucleotides: TGTGCCAGCAGTTCAGGGGGCGCGATGACTGAAGCTTTCTTT. It encodes CASSSGGAMTEAFF.

A few counts support this clone. This chain connects TRBV25-1 to TRBJ1-4, with D possibly matching TRBD1 (5 bases). Germline V gives CDR1 MGHDK, CDR2 SYGVNS. The CDR3 sequence is 12 residues long. V was trimmed by 6 bases and J by 10 bases, leaving 12 bases between them. The CDR3 DNA is TGTGCCAGCAGGAAGGACATCGGAAAACTGTTTTTT. Protein: CASRKDIGKLFF.

This clone was seen only once. V is TRBV6-1 and J is TRBJ1-2, with TRBD1 matching 8 bases. V shed 3 bases and J 4 bases; nucleotides not matched to a gene: 7. Germline CDR1 and CDR2: MNHNS and SASEGT. This CDR3 has 15 residues. This CDR3 reads CASSEDRVVLYGYTF. The CDR3 nucleotides read TGTGCCAGCAGTGAGGACAGGGTAGTTCTCTATGGCTACACCTTC.

The chain joins TRBV14 to TRBJ1-2; 7 bases map to TRBD1. After removal of 1 base from V and 8 bases from J, the junction contained 1 base not matched to a gene. This CDR3 is 12 amino acids long. CDR1 is SGHDN and CDR2 is FVKESK in the germline V gene. The CDR3 loop reads CASSQADRGYTF. In nucleotides, the CDR3 is TGTGCCAGCAGCCAAGCGGACAGGGGCTACACCTTC.

The V call is TRBV7-8, the J call TRBJ2-1; D is possibly TRBD2 (8 bases). CDR1 and CDR2 from the germline V gene are SGHVS and FQNEAQ. This CDR3 is 16 amino acids long. V shed 5 bases and J shed 7 bases, with 21 bases lying between them. The CDR3 DNA reads as TGTGCCAGCAGCCGGGAGGGGGCCCGGAGGGGGAATGAGCAGTTCTTC. Residues: CASSREGARRGNEQFF.

This rearrangement joins TRBV9 to TRBJ2-5, with 8 bases lining up with TRBD2. The CDR3 has 15 amino acids. V trimming: 0 bases; J trimming: 9 bases; junction bases outside the gene matches: 10. The germline V gene has CDR1 SGDLS and CDR2 YYNGEE. The CDR3 loop reads CASSVEGSGDESQYF. CDR3 bases: TGTGCCAGCAGCGTAGAAGGTAGCGGGGACGAGTCCCAGTACTTC.

This clone was seen only once. This chain links TRBV5-1 with TRBJ2-5, with D tentatively TRBD2 (5 bases). The CDR3 loop spans 15 amino acids. Trimming shortened V by 0 bases and J by 0 bases, and 9 bases separated the two germline ends. The germline V gene encodes CDR1 SGHRS and CDR2 YFSETQ. Written as DNA, the CDR3 is TGCGCCAGCAGCTTGGGACGGAGGTACCAAGAGACCCAGTACTTC. Its protein is CASSLGRRYQETQYF.

The V and J genes are TRBV18 and TRBJ2-3; 8 positions match TRBD1. Germline V gene sequence: CDR1 KGHSH, CDR2 LQKENI. The CDR3 length is 14 residues. V gave up 1 base and J gave up 3 bases; unmatched junction bases: 0. The CDR3 sequence: CASSPRDRTDTQYF. CDR3 nucleotide sequence: TGTGCCAGCTCACCACGGGACAGGACAGATACGCAGTATTTT. The full variable domain, in which reference TRBV18 and TRBJ2-3 provide the parts outside the CDR3, is NAGVMQNPRHLVRRRGQEARLRCSPMKGHSHVYWYRQLPEEGLKFMVYLQKENIIDESGMPKERFSAEFPKEGPSILRIQQVVRGDSAAYFCASSPRDRTDTQYFGPGTRLTVL.

The chain uses TRBV7-8 and TRBJ1-2; 8 bases agree with TRBD1. The CDR3 has 18 residues. Germline V gives CDR1 SGHVS, CDR2 FQNEAQ. V was pared by 5 bases and J by 9 bases, with 23 bases of the junction left unmatched. DNA of the CDR3: TGTGCCAGCAGCGCTCCGGTGGCTGGGTTTACAGGGGGATTCAGCTACACCTTC. It yields the protein CASSAPVAGFTGGFSYTF. Supplemented by reference TRBV7-8 and TRBJ1-2, the full variable domain reads GAGVSQSPRYKVAKRGQDVALRCDPISGHVSLFWYQQALGQGPEFLTYFQNEAQLDKSGLPSDRFFAERPEGSVSTLKIQRTQQEDSAVYLCASSAPVAGFTGGFSYTFGSGTRLTVV.

This chain connects TRBV6-1 to TRBJ2-1; TRBD2 is a possible D gene (5 bases). The CDR3 covers 16 residues. Germline V CDR1 and CDR2: MNHNS, SASEGT. The V end was cut by 2 bases, the J end by 2 bases, with 13 bases between. CDR3 region: CASSETEAETYNEQFF. CDR3 sequence (DNA): TGTGCCAGCAGTGAAACGGAGGCGGAAACCTACAATGAGCAGTTCTTC.

This sequence joins TRBV5-1 and TRBJ1-4; TRBD1 matches at 10 bases. Germline trimming cut 4 bases from V and 7 bases from J; bases unmatched to any gene: 7. Germline V gene data show CDR1 as SGHRS and CDR2 as YFSETQ. The CDR3 is 15 residues long. The CDR3 DNA reads as TGCGCCAGCAGCCTACAGACAGGGGGCGGTGAAAAACTGTTTTTT. It translates to CASSLQTGGGEKLFF.

The chain carries TRBV10-1 and TRBJ1-1; no clear D. Germline V CDR1 and CDR2: WNHNN, SYGVQD (reference sequence). The CDR3 is 12 residues long. Trimming took off 6 bases at V and 4 bases at J, with 9 bases between the two ends. The CDR3, as DNA: TGCGCCAGCAGCCACTTTGGCACTGAAGCTTTCTTT. It yields the protein CASSHFGTEAFF.